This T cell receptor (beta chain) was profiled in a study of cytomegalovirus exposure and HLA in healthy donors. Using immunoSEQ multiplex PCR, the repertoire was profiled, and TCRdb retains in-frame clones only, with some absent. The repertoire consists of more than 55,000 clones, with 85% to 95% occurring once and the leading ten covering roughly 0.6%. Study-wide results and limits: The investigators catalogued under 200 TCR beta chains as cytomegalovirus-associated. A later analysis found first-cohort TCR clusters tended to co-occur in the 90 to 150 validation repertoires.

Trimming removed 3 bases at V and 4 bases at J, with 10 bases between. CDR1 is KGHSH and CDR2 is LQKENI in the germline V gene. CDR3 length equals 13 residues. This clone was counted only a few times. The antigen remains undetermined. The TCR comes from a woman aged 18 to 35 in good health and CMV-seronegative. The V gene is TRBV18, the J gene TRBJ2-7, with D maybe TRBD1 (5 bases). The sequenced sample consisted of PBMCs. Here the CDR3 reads CASSPDTYYEQYF. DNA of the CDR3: TGTGCCAGCTCACCGGACACCTATTACGAGCAGTACTTC.